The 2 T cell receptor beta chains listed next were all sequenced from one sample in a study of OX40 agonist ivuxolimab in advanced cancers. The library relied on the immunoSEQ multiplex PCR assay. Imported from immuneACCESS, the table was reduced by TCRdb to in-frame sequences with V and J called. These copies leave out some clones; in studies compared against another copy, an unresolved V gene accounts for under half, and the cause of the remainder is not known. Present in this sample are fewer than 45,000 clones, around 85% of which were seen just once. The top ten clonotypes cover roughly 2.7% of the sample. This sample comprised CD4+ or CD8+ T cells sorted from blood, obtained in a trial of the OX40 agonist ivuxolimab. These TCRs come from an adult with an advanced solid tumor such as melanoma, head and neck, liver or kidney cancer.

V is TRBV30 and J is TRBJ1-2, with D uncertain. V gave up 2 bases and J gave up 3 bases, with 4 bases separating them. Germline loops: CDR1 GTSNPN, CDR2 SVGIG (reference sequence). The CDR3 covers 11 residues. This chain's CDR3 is CAWSLDYGYTF. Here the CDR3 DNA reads TGTGCCTGGAGTTTGGACTATGGCTACACCTTC. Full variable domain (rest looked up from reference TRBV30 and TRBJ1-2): SQTIHQWPATLVQPVGSPLSLECTVEGTSNPNLYWYRQAAGRGLQLLFYSVGIGQISSEVPQNLSASRPQDRQFILSSKKLLLSDSGFYLCAWSLDYGYTFGSGTRLTVV.

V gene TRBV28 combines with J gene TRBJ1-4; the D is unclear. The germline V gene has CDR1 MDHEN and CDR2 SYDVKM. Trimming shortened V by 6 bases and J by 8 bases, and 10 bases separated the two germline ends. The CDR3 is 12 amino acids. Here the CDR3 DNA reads TGTGCCAGCAGGAATGCGGTGGAAAAACTGTTTTTT. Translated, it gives CASRNAVEKLFF.